The 9 T cell receptor beta chains reported below all come from one sample, sequenced in a study of shared clonotypes between healthy human individuals. Sequencing used immunoSEQ multiplex PCR; TCRdb keeps in-frame clones, though not all of them. Among about 2.3 million clones listed, 85% to 95% were seen once. The material sequenced was naive CD4+ T cells from PBMCs. Noted subset: CD45RA+ positively selected. The origin of the receptors is a man between 18 and 35 years old in good health. Some clones in this sample may be carry-over from other donors' samples.

This clone appeared a single time. The chain employs TRBV6-5 and TRBJ2-1, with D perhaps matching TRBD2 (5 bases). The length of the CDR3 is 13 residues. The V and J ends lost 2 bases and 7 bases respectively, with 9 bases between them. Germline V gene sequence: CDR1 MNHEY, CDR2 SVGAGI. The CDR3 spells CASSYERHNEQFF. As DNA, the CDR3 is TGTGCCAGCAGTTACGAGCGGCATAATGAGCAGTTCTTC.

This clone was found a few times. The chain links TRBV10-3 to TRBJ1-1, with D possibly matching TRBD1 (6 bases). Per the germline V gene, CDR1 is ENHRY and CDR2 is SYGVKD. There are 14 residues in the CDR3. Trimming took off 8 bases at V and 5 bases at J, with 18 bases between the two ends. The CDR3 spells CAIRETGSRTEAFF. CDR3 DNA: TGTGCCATCCGAGAAACAGGGTCTCGGACTGAAGCTTTCTTT.

Points on this clone: The same CDR3 is also encoded by other DNA sequences in this sample. V and J are TRBV5-1 and TRBJ2-5; TRBD2 aligns across 9 bases. This CDR3 region has 14 residues. Germline V gene lookup returns CDR1 SGHRS and CDR2 YFSETQ. Germline trimming cut 4 bases from V and 1 base from J; bases unmatched to any gene: 2. The DNA of the CDR3 is TGCGCCAGCAGCCTAGCGGGGTTCCAAGAGACCCAGTACTTC. Translation gives CASSLAGFQETQYF.

V and J are TRBV25-1 and TRBJ2-5, with a tentative D call TRBD1 (6 bases). The J call is in doubt because the DNA end fits TRBJ2-7 better. CDR1 is MGHDK and CDR2 is SYGVNS in the germline V gene. This CDR3 is 13 amino acids long. The CDR3 DNA reads as TGTGCCAGCAGGCTGGGGGCGGTCGACGAGCAGTACTTC. Translated, it gives CASRLGAVDEQYF.

This clone has a single count. The chain links TRBV5-1 to TRBJ2-1; no reliable D call. The V end was cut by 2 bases, the J end by 5 bases, with 14 bases between. Germline V lookup: CDR1 SGHRS, CDR2 YFSETQ. This CDR3 spans 15 amino acids. For the CDR3, the DNA is TGCGCCAGCAGCTTTAGGAATTCTTGGGACAATGAGCAGTTCTTC. Translation: CASSFRNSWDNEQFF.

This clone appeared once. The gene calls are TRBV6-6 and TRBJ2-7; a weak D match, TRBD2 (5 bases). The CDR3 has 15 residues. V gave up 5 bases and J gave up 4 bases, with 18 bases separating them. Germline assignment: CDR1 MNHNY and CDR2 SVGAGI (reference sequence). CDR3 nucleotide sequence: TGTGCCAGCAGTACCAGCCGTGCTGGGGAGTACGAGCAGTACTTC. This sequence encodes CASSTSRAGEYEQYF.

This clone is a singleton in its sample. The J gene is TRBJ2-7, the V gene TRBV6-1; 11 bases line up with TRBD1. V lost 6 bases and J lost 5; bases outside the gene matches: 6. There are 14 residues in the CDR3. Germline CDR1 MNHNS, CDR2 SASEGT. CDR3 residues: CASRDRGRENEQYF. In nucleotides, the CDR3 is TGTGCCAGCAGGGACAGGGGGCGGGAGAACGAGCAGTACTTC.

The V and J genes are TRBV28 and TRBJ2-4; D might be TRBD1 or TRBD2, each matching 7 bases. The length of the CDR3 is 14 residues. The ends were cut back, 4 bases at V and 5 bases at J, with 12 bases in the middle. CDR1 is MDHEN, CDR2 SYDVKM, per germline. As DNA, the CDR3 is TGTGCCAGCAGTTCCGGGGGGACAGAAAACATTCAGTACTTC. This encodes CASSSGGTENIQYF. Combining the CDR3 with reference TRBV28 and TRBJ2-4 gives the whole variable domain DVKVTQSSRYLVKRTGEKVFLECVQDMDHENMFWYRQDPGLGLRLIYFSYDVKMKEKGDIPEGYSVSREKKERFSLILESASTNQTSMYLCASSSGGTENIQYFGAGTRLSVL.

The chain recombines TRBV5-1 with TRBJ2-2; TRBD1 aligns across 7 bases. CDR1 and CDR2 (germline): SGHRS, YFSETQ. After removal of 7 bases from V and 6 bases from J, the junction contained 12 bases not matched to a gene. This CDR3 has 15 residues. CDR3 sequence (DNA): TGCGCCAGCTCACTTCAGGGGGTGGTGTCCGGGGAGCTGTTTTTT. Protein sequence: CASSLQGVVSGELFF.